This T cell receptor (beta chain) stems from a study of human T cells and chemical hapten exposure. Study information: Diphenylcyclopropenone was administered weekly to the scalp of patients throughout the roughly 22-week study.

Time point noted: patch test 2, 6 weeks after DPC sensitization. Treatment in this sample: therapeutic diphenylcyclopropenone sensitization with weekly scalp DPC. As to this clonotype: The target antigen is unknown.

General study points: With patch test score, the counts of PT1 expanded TCRs showed a positive correlation.

V lost 3 bases and J lost 2, with 14 bases in between. The CDR3 is 16 amino acids. Germline CDR1 is SGHTA and CDR2 is FQGNSA. In the original analysis: A typical sample had roughly 91,000 TCRs, with roughly 20,000 to 700,000 overall. TCRdb recomputed calls from the RACE reads with MiXCR, one row per CDR3 protein. The V and J calls and clone size come from TCRdb's table, not from the authors' own analysis. The data show around 130,000 distinct CDR3 sequences, 12% seen once. The sequenced sample was whole blood, obtained in connection with sensitization to the hapten diphenylcyclopropenone (DPC). The chain has TRBV7-2 and TRBJ1-5, with D possibly being TRBD1 (6 bases). The receptor's source is a woman aged 50 to 60 with alopecia areata. Some clones in this sample may be carry-over from other donors' samples. This chain's CDR3 is CASSFRDKGGNQPQHF. DNA of the CDR3: TGTGCCAGCAGCTTTCGGGACAAAGGCGGCAATCAGCCCCAGCATTTT.